The entry below gives a single T cell receptor (beta chain) sequence along with its context. The data stem from a study of blood T cell repertoires in COVID-19. Across the study: In each case, the material was cDNA or gDNA derived from T cells, B-cell-depleted T cells, or PBMCs.

Under the authors' procedure: Estimation of nucleated cell counts relied on the amplification of reference gene primers. Profiled with immunoSEQ multiplex PCR; TCRdb holds only in-frame clones, not every one. V, J and clone size were drawn from that table, and D and trimming were deduced from the DNA. The sample has a few hundred thousand clones; less than 95% are singletons. Participant-given clinical history determined each cohort assignment. All recovered Cohort 3 donors got two negative PCRs, got clearance, or saw symptom resolution. CDR1 and CDR2 from the germline V gene are ENHRY and SYGVKD. The length of the CDR3 is 13 residues. Losses at the gene ends were 10 bases for V and 6 bases for J; bases not matched to a gene: 6.

The receptor's source is a man between 18 and 29 years old who had recovered from COVID-19. The rearrangement joins TRBV10-3 to TRBJ1-6, with 7 bases matching TRBD1. The sequencing sample was made of PBMCs or T cells enriched from blood (not recorded which). CDR3 sequence (DNA): TGTGCCACCTGGGGACAGAGTAATTCACCCCTCCACTTT. Protein sequence: CATWGQSNSPLHF.